The 3 T cell receptor beta chains presented below share a single source sample, sequenced in a study of CD8 T cells in ankylosing spondylitis. TCRdb analysed the 5' RACE reads with MiXCR anew, one entry per CDR3 protein. The data contain about 260,000 distinct CDR3 sequences, 20% of them seen just once; the ten biggest clones take up 7.5% to 9%. Sequences were obtained from blood, either unsorted or a sorted T cell fraction (not recorded which). These receptors were obtained from a male donor with ankylosing spondylitis or in good health (not recorded which).

This sequence joins TRBV20-1 and TRBJ2-3, with 11 bases identical to TRBD1. The V gene's germline CDR1 is DFQATT and CDR2 SNEGSKA (reference sequence). Losses at the gene ends were 0 bases for V and 4 bases for J; bases not matched to a gene: 12. The CDR3 runs to 18 residues. The CDR3 is CSARDEWTGGIWADTQYF. In DNA form, the CDR3 reads TGCAGTGCTAGAGACGAATGGACAGGGGGCATTTGGGCAGATACGCAGTATTTT.

V and J are TRBV7-3 and TRBJ2-3, with a weak D call TRBD2 (7 bases). The germline gives CDR1 SGHTA, CDR2 FQGTGA. With 3 bases removed from V and 4 bases from J, the gap between germline ends came to 8 bases. The length of the CDR3 is 13 residues. CDR3 in DNA: TGTGCCAGCAGCTTCGGGGGGCCAGATACGCAGTATTTT. Translation gives CASSFGGPDTQYF.

For the CDR3, the DNA is TGTGCCAGCAGGCGGACAGGGTTGGGTCAGCCCCAGCATTTT. This gives the protein CASRRTGLGQPQHF. V is TRBV6-1 and J is TRBJ1-5, with 8 bases matching TRBD1. The germline gives CDR1 MNHNS, CDR2 SASEGT. V shed 6 bases, J shed 6 bases, and the junction held 7 bases outside the gene matches. The CDR3 spans 14 residues.